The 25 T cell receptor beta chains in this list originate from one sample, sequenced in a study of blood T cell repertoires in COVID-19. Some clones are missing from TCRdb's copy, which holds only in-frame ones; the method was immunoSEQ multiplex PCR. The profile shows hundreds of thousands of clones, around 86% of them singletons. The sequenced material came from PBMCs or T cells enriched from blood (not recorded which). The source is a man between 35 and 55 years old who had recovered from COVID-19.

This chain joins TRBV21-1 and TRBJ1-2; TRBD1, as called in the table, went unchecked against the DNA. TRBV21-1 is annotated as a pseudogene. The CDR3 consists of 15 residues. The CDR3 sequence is CASSSQGQPYYGYTF. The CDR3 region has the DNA TGTGCCAGCAGCTCACAAGGACAGCCATATTATGGCTACACCTTC.

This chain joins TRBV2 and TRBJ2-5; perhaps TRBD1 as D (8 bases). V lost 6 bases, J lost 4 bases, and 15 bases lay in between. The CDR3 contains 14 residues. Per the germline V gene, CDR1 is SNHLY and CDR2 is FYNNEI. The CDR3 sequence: CASRDTGGAETQYF. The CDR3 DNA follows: TGTGCCAGCAGGGATACAGGGGGGGCAGAGACCCAGTACTTC.

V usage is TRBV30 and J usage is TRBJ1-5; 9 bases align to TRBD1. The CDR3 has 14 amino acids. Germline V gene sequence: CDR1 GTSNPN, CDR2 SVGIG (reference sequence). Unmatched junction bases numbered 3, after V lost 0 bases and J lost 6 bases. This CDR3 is CAWSVGTGLQPQHF. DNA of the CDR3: TGTGCCTGGAGTGTAGGGACAGGGCTTCAGCCCCAGCATTTT.

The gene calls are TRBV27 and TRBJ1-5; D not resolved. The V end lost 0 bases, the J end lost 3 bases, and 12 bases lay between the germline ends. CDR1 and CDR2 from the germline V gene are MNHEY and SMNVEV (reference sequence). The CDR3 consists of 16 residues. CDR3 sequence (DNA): TGTGCCAGCAGTTTATCCCATACGGTTAACAATCAGCCCCAGCATTTT. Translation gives CASSLSHTVNNQPQHF.

In DNA form, the CDR3 reads TGTGCCAGCAGTTTACGGGGGTGGAACTATGGCTACACCTTC. This sequence encodes CASSLRGWNYGYTF. This chain connects TRBV28 to TRBJ1-2, with a weak D call TRBD1 (5 bases). This CDR3 region has 14 residues. V was clipped by 2 bases and J by 2 bases, with 9 bases between them. The germline V gene has CDR1 MDHEN and CDR2 SYDVKM.

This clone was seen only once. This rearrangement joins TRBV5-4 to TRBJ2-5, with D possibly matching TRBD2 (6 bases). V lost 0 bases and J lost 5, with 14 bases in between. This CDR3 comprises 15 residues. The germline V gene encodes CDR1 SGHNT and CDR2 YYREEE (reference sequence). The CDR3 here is CASSLERSGGETQYF. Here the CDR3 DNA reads TGTGCCAGCAGCTTGGAGCGTAGTGGGGGGGAGACCCAGTACTTC.

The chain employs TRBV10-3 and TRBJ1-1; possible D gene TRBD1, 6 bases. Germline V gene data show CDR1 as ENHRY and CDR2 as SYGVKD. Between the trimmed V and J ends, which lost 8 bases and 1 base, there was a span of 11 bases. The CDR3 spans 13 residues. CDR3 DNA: TGTGCCATCTGGACAGTTAGGAACACTGAAGCTTTCTTT. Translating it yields CAIWTVRNTEAFF.

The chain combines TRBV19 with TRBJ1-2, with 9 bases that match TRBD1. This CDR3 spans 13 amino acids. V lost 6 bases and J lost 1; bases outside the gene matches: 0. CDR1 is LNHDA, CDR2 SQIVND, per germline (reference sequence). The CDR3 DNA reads TGTGCCAGTAGGGACAGGGGTAACTATGGCTACACCTTC. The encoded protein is CASRDRGNYGYTF.

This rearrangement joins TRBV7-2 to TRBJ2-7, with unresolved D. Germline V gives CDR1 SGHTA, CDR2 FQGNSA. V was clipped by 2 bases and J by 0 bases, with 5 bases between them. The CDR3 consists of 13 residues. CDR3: CASSLPVSYEQYF. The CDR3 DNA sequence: TGTGCCAGCAGCTTACCAGTCTCCTACGAGCAGTACTTC.

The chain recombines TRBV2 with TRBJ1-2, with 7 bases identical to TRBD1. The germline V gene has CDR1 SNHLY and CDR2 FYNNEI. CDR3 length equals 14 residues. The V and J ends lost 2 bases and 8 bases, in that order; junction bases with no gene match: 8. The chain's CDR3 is CASSESLGGYGYTF. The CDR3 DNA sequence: TGTGCCAGCAGTGAATCATTAGGGGGCTACGGCTACACCTTC.

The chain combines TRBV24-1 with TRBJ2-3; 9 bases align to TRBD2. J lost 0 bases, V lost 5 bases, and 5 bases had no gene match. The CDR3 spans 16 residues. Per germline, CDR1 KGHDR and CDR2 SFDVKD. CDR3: CATSAPTSGSTDTQYF. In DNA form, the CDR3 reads TGTGCCACCAGTGCGCCTACTAGCGGGAGCACAGATACGCAGTATTTT.

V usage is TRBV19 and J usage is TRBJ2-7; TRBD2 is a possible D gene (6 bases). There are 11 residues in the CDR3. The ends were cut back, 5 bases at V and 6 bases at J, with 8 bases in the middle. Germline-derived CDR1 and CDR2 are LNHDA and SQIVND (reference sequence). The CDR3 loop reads CASSPGGEQYF. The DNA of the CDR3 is TGTGCCAGTAGTCCCGGGGGCGAGCAGTACTTC.

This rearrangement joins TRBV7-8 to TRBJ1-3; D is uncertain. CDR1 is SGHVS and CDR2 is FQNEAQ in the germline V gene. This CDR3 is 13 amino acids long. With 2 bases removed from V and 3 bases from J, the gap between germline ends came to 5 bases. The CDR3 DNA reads TGTGCCAGCAGCTTACGCGGTGGAAACACCATATATTTT. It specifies CASSLRGGNTIYF.

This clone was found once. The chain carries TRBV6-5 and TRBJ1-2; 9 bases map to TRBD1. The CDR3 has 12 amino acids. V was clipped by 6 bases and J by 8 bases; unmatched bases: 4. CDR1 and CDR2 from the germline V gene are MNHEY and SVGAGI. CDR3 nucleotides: TGTGCCAGCAGACAGGGGGCGAAAGGCTACACCTTC. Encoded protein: CASRQGAKGYTF.

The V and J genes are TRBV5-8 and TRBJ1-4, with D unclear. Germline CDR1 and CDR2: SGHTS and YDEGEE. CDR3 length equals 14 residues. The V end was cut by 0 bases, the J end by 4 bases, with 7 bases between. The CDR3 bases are TGTGCCAGCAGCTTGGAGCGGAATAATGAAAAACTGTTTTTT. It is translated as CASSLERNNEKLFF.

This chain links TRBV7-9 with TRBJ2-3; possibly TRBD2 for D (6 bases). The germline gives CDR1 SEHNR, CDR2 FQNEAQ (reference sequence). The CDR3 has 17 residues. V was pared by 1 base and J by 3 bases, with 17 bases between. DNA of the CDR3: TGTGCCAGCAGCTTAGAGGCCCCCGGGAGAGAAACAGATACGCAGTATTTT. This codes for CASSLEAPGRETDTQYF.

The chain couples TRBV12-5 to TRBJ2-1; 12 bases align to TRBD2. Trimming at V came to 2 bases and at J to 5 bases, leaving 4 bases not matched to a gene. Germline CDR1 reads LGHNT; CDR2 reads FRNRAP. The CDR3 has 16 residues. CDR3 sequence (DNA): TGTGCTAGTGGTTTGCTAGCGGGGGGGGTCAACAATGAGCAGTTCTTC. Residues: CASGLLAGGVNNEQFF.

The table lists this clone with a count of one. CDR3 region: CASSLQSWTEAFF. Here the CDR3 DNA reads TGTGCCAGCAGCTTACAGTCCTGGACTGAAGCTTTCTTT. J is TRBJ1-1 and V is TRBV7-8; no firm D call. CDR1 SGHVS and CDR2 FQNEAQ come from the germline V gene. The CDR3 length is 13 residues. Trimming removed 2 bases at V and 5 bases at J, with 9 bases between.

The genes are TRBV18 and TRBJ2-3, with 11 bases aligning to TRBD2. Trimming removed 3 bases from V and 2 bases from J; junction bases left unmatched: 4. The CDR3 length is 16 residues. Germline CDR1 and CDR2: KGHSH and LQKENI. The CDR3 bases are TGTGCCAGCTCACCGGGACTAGCGGAGCCCACAGATACGCAGTATTTT. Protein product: CASSPGLAEPTDTQYF. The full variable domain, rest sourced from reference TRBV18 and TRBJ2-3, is NAGVMQNPRHLVRRRGQEARLRCSPMKGHSHVYWYRQLPEEGLKFMVYLQKENIIDESGMPKERFSAEFPKEGPSILRIQQVVRGDSAAYFCASSPGLAEPTDTQYFGPGTRLTVL.

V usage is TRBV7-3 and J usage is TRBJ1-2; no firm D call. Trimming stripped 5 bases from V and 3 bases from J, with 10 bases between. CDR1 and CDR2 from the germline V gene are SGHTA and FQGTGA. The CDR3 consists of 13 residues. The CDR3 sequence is CASSRGADYGYTF. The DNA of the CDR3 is TGTGCCAGCAGCCGTGGCGCGGACTATGGCTACACCTTC.

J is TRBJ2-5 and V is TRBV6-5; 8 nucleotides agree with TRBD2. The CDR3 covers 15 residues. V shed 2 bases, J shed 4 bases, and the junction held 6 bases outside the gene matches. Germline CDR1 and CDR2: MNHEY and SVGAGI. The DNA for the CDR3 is TGTGCCAGCAGTTACGGCGCGGGGGGAGGAGAGACCCAGTACTTC. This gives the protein CASSYGAGGGETQYF.

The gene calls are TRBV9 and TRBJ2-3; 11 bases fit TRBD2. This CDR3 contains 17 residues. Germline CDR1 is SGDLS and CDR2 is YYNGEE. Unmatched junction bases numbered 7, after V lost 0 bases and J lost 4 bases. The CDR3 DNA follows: TGTGCCAGCAGCGTAGCTGGGACTAGCGGAAGTCCAGATACGCAGTATTTT. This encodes CASSVAGTSGSPDTQYF. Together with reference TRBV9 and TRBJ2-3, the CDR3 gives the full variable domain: DSGVTQTPKHLITATGQRVTLRCSPRSGDLSVYWYQQSLDQGLQFLIQYYNGEERAKGNILERFSAQQFPDLHSELNLSSLELGDSALYFCASSVAGTSGSPDTQYFGPGTRLTVL.

The CDR3 is CATSRSGGFYNEQFF. DNA of the CDR3: TGTGCCACCAGCAGAAGCGGGGGGTTTTACAATGAGCAGTTCTTC. The V gene is TRBV15, the J gene TRBJ2-1; 9 nucleotides align to TRBD2. The CDR3 is 15 amino acids. The germline gives CDR1 LNHNV, CDR2 YYDKDF (reference sequence). Trimming removed 2 bases from V and 4 bases from J; junction bases left unmatched: 3. The whole variable domain, filled in from reference TRBV15 and TRBJ2-1, reads DAMVIQNPRYQVTQFGKPVTLSCSQTLNHNVMYWYQQKSSQAPKLLFHYYDKDFNNEADTPDNFQSRRPNTSFCFLDIRSPGLGDTAMYLCATSRSGGFYNEQFFGPGTRLTVL.

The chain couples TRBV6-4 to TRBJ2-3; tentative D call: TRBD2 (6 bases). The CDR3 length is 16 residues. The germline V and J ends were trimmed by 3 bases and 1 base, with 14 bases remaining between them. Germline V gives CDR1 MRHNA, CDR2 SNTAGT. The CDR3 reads CASSESLGGGTDTQYF. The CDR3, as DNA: TGTGCCAGCAGTGAATCGTTGGGAGGCGGCACAGATACGCAGTATTTT.

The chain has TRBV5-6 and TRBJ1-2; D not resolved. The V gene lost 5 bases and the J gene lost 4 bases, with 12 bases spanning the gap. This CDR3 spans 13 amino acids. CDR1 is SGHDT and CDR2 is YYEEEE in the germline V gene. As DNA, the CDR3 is TGTGCCAGCAGTGCATGGGCTCTCTATGGCTACACCTTC. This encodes CASSAWALYGYTF.